The table lists the clone carrying this TCR beta chain with many counts. Antigen: not known. This entry belongs to a study of CD8 T cells in ankylosing spondylitis. Overall study findings and caveats: A motif of several highly homologous TCR beta variants was seen as apparently characteristic of ankylosing spondylitis blood. Earlier studies detected some motif variants in reactive arthritis synovial fluid and blood.

Library preparation for TCR beta used quantitative 5'-RACE with molecular barcodes. TCRdb reprocessed the 5' RACE reads with MiXCR, giving one entry per CDR3 protein. The sample shows 200,000 to 300,000 distinct CDR3 sequences, roughly 8.6% of them seen only once. This CDR3 has 15 residues. Between the trimmed V and J ends, which lost 2 bases and 5 bases, there was a span of 16 bases. The germline CDR1 and CDR2 sequences are SGHDN and FVKESK. The V call is TRBV14, the J call TRBJ2-7; D might be TRBD1 or TRBD2, each matching 5 bases. Sequencing was carried out using blood, either unsorted or a sorted T cell fraction (not recorded which). The receptor was isolated from a male donor with ankylosing spondylitis or in good health (not recorded which). The CDR3 nucleotides read TGTGCCAGCAGCCAAAATCTCAGGGACGACAACGAGCAGTACTTC. Its translation is CASSQNLRDDNEQYF.